What follows are 5 T cell receptor beta chains derived from one specimen sequenced in a study of vaccination effects on CD4 cells after COVID-19. TCRdb keeps only in-frame clones here, not all; method: immunoSEQ multiplex PCR. The table lists 55,000 to 80,000 clones, 75% to 90% of them singletons. The antigens these receptors bind are not known. Prior to sequencing, the ViraFEST assay stimulated PBMC with viral peptide pools, which expanded the antigen-specific CD4+ T cells. Culture proceeded for more than nine days, and CD4+ T cells were then isolated. Nobody among the vaccine recipients had prior SARS-CoV-2 infection (nucleocapsid antibodies were negative). This specimen was CD4+ T cells from PBMCs cultured with SARS-CoV-2 spike peptides, taken before COVID-19 vaccination. These TCRs come from a human donor who received a COVID-19 vaccine.

This rearrangement joins TRBV7-2 to TRBJ1-5; tentatively, D is TRBD1 (6 bases). Germline CDR1 and CDR2: SGHTA and FQGNSA. V lost 2 bases, J lost 7 bases, and 24 bases lay in between. CDR3 size: 18 residues. The CDR3 loop reads CASSLWPKMGGRRQPQHF. CDR3 bases: TGTGCCAGCAGCTTATGGCCCAAAATGGGGGGCCGGCGACAGCCCCAGCATTTT.

The rearrangement links TRBV19 to TRBJ1-1; unclear D gene. The CDR3 contains 14 residues. The ends were cut back, 3 bases at V and 1 base at J, with 9 bases in the middle. Per the germline V gene, CDR1 is LNHDA and CDR2 is SQIVND (reference sequence). The CDR3 here is CASSIFAPNTEAFF. CDR3 DNA: TGTGCCAGTAGTATCTTCGCCCCGAACACTGAAGCTTTCTTT.

This chain uses TRBV29-1 with TRBJ2-2; 8 nucleotides align to TRBD1. The V gene's germline CDR1 is SQVTM and CDR2 ANQGSEA. J was trimmed by 6 bases and V by 6 bases; bases with no gene match: 9. The CDR3 covers 14 residues. CDR3 sequence: CSVKDRGEPGELFF. Written as DNA, the CDR3 is TGCAGCGTCAAAGACAGGGGTGAGCCCGGGGAGCTGTTTTTT.

The chain employs TRBV5-6 and TRBJ1-1; possibly TRBD1 for D (6 bases). Germline CDR1 SGHDT, CDR2 YYEEEE. With 3 bases removed from V and 5 bases from J, the gap between germline ends came to 11 bases. This CDR3 region has 13 residues. CDR3 region: CASSWEGGTEAFF. CDR3 nucleotide sequence: TGTGCCAGCAGCTGGGAAGGGGGAACTGAAGCTTTCTTT.

The rearrangement joins TRBV24-1 to TRBJ1-1, with unresolved D. Trimming removed 6 bases from V and 8 bases from J, with 12 bases in between. The germline V gene encodes CDR1 KGHDR and CDR2 SFDVKD. The CDR3 sequence is 12 residues long. CDR3 protein: CATSSGYSEAFF. CDR3 DNA sequence: TGTGCCACCAGTTCGGGGTACAGCGAAGCTTTCTTT.